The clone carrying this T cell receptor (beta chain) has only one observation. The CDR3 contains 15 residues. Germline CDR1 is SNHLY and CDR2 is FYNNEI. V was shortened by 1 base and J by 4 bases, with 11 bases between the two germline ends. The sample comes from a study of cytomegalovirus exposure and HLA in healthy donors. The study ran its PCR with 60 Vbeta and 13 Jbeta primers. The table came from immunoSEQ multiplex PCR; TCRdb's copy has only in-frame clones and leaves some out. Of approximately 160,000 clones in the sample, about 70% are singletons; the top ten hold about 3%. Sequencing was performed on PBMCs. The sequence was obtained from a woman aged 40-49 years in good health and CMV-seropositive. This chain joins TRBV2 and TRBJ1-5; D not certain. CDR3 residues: CASSEGGGGNQPQHF. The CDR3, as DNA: TGTGCCAGCAGTGAAGGCGGCGGCGGAAATCAGCCCCAGCATTTT.